The next 26 T cell receptor beta chains were all read from a single sample in a study of T cells after yellow fever vaccination. TCRdb called the 5' RACE reads again in MiXCR, with one record for every CDR3 protein. The data hold about 140,000 distinct CDR3 sequences, with 6.6% observed a single time. The sample was CD4+ T cells sorted from PBMCs, taken 10 days after the yellow fever booster vaccination. These receptors were obtained from a man under 40 who received the YFV17D yellow fever vaccine.

This clonotype was picked up many times. The chain uses TRBV28 and TRBJ2-7; D not resolved. In germline, CDR1 is MDHEN, CDR2 SYDVKM. Trimming left V 2 bases short and J 1 base short, with 18 bases between. The CDR3 runs 17 residues. CDR3 nucleotides: TGTGCCAGCAGTTTACCCCCCGACCGGTGGGGTTCCTACGAGCAGTACTTC. This encodes CASSLPPDRWGSYEQYF.

This clonotype was seen ten or more times. The J gene is TRBJ2-2, the V gene TRBV5-1, with 9 bases aligning to TRBD1. This CDR3 spans 15 amino acids. Germline CDR1 and CDR2: SGHRS and YFSETQ. The V and J ends lost 4 bases and 1 base, in that order; junction bases with no gene match: 2. The CDR3, as DNA: TGCGCCAGCAGCCGGACAGGGGAGAACACCGGGGAGCTGTTTTTT. Translating gives CASSRTGENTGELFF.

This clonotype has just a few counts. The chain joins TRBV5-1 to TRBJ2-7; D tentatively fits TRBD1 or TRBD2 (5 bases each). Germline V gives CDR1 SGHRS, CDR2 YFSETQ. The CDR3 is 13 amino acids. With 3 bases removed from V and 0 bases from J, the gap between germline ends came to 7 bases. CDR3: CASSSGTSYEQYF. The DNA of the CDR3 is TGCGCCAGCAGCTCAGGGACCTCCTACGAGCAGTACTTC.

This clonotype came up many times. CDR3 in DNA: TGCAGTGTTGCCGGGACTGCCTACGAGCAGTACTTC. It is translated as CSVAGTAYEQYF. The chain links TRBV20-1 to TRBJ2-7, with D possibly being TRBD2 (6 bases). Trimming cost V 7 bases and J 2 bases, with 12 bases left between them. The germline gives CDR1 DFQATT, CDR2 SNEGSKA (reference sequence). The length of the CDR3 is 12 residues.

This chain uses TRBV7-9 with TRBJ2-2; tentative D call: TRBD2 (6 bases). The CDR3 loop spans 16 amino acids. Germline V gene data show CDR1 as SEHNR and CDR2 as FQNEAQ (reference sequence). Trimming took 5 bases from V and 8 from J, leaving 21 bases between them. The CDR3: CASSPLAGGPLGELFF. CDR3 DNA: TGTGCCAGCAGCCCGCTAGCCGGAGGGCCATTGGGGGAGCTGTTTTTT.

Ten or more counts support this clonotype. V is TRBV7-2 and J is TRBJ2-5; TRBD2 might be the D (6 bases). The CDR3 consists of 15 residues. Germline CDR1 reads SGHTA; CDR2 reads FQGNSA. Between the trimmed V and J ends, which lost 1 base and 5 bases, there was a span of 14 bases. CDR3 DNA: TGTGCCAGCAGCTTAGTACGGGCTAGCGTTGAGACCCAGTACTTC. Protein product: CASSLVRASVETQYF.

The chain joins TRBV5-4 to TRBJ2-5; D is ambiguous. The germline V gene encodes CDR1 SGHNT and CDR2 YYREEE (reference sequence). The ends were cut back, 0 bases at V and 0 bases at J, with 6 bases in the middle. CDR3 size: 14 residues. The CDR3 DNA follows: TGTGCCAGCAGCTTGGCCGGTGACCAAGAGACCCAGTACTTC. It yields the protein CASSLAGDQETQYF.

This clonotype has at least ten counts. CDR3 in amino acids: CASSERVPETQYF. The CDR3 coding sequence is TGTGCCAGCAGCGAACGGGTACCGGAGACCCAGTACTTC. The chain combines TRBV7-2 with TRBJ2-5; no reliable D call. The CDR3 covers 13 residues. Germline CDR1 and CDR2: SGHTA and FQGNSA. The V end lost 5 bases, the J end lost 5 bases, and 12 bases lay between the germline ends.

This clonotype was seen repeatedly, ten times or more. The rearrangement joins TRBV28 to TRBJ2-7; D perhaps matches TRBD1 (7 bases). This CDR3 region has 14 residues. The ends were cut back, 11 bases at V and 2 bases at J, with 19 bases in the middle. Germline V lookup: CDR1 MDHEN, CDR2 SYDVKM. The CDR3 here is CAARGEGPTYEQYF. For the CDR3, the DNA is TGTGCCGCCAGGGGGGAAGGGCCAACCTACGAGCAGTACTTC.

This clonotype has just a few counts. The chain has TRBV5-5 and TRBJ1-3; 7 bases fit TRBD1. The CDR3 is made up of 17 amino acids. CDR1 and CDR2 (germline): SGHKS, YYEKEE (reference sequence). The junction had 11 bases not matched to a gene; V was cut back by 2 bases and J by 3 bases. The CDR3 coding sequence is TGTGCCAGCAGCTTAGAGACAGGGAACATGATTGGAAACACCATATATTTT. It translates to CASSLETGNMIGNTIYF.

This sequence joins TRBV5-4 and TRBJ1-6; D perhaps matches TRBD1 (5 bases). The CDR3 runs to 16 residues. Per germline, CDR1 SGHNT and CDR2 YYREEE (reference sequence). V lost 6 bases and J 6 bases, leaving 19 bases between the germline ends. The CDR3: CASTFGAREPNSPLHF. DNA for the CDR3: TGTGCCAGCACCTTCGGGGCCAGGGAACCTAATTCACCCCTCCACTTT.

At least ten counts were recorded for this clonotype. The chain recombines TRBV10-3 with TRBJ2-7, with D tentatively TRBD2 (7 bases). Per germline, CDR1 ENHRY and CDR2 SYGVKD. The V and J ends lost 2 bases and 9 bases respectively, with 17 bases between them. The CDR3 is 14 residues long. The CDR3 sequence is CAISEAGGGRGQYF. The DNA for the CDR3 is TGTGCCATCAGTGAGGCTGGCGGGGGCCGGGGGCAGTACTTC.

This clonotype was seen ten or more times. This chain connects TRBV29-1 to TRBJ2-5; 7 bases are shared with TRBD2. Germline V lookup: CDR1 SQVTM, CDR2 ANQGSEA. The J segment lost 4 bases and the V segment lost 8 bases, leaving 13 bases of the junction unmatched. CDR3 size: 14 residues. The CDR3 nucleotides are TGCAGCCCCACACTGACGGGAGGCGGAGAGACCCAGTACTTC. This codes for CSPTLTGGGETQYF.

On this clonotype itself: This may arise from a read error, as a much more abundant clone is one base away. V is TRBV7-8 and J is TRBJ2-6, with D possibly matching TRBD1 (5 bases). Germline assignment: CDR1 SGHVS and CDR2 FQNEAQ. Trimming took 5 bases from V and 0 from J, leaving 14 bases between them. The CDR3 extends over 17 amino acids. The CDR3 DNA follows: TGTGCCAGCAGCCCAAGGACACGGCCCTCTGGGGCCAACGTCCTGACTTTC. This sequence encodes CASSPRTRPSGANVLTF.

This clonotype was picked up many times. The chain uses TRBV18 and TRBJ2-7; D possibly corresponds to TRBD2 (6 bases). V lost 2 bases and J lost 9, with 17 bases in between. CDR3 length: 14 residues. Per the germline V gene, CDR1 is KGHSH and CDR2 is LQKENI. CDR3 in amino acids: CASSPKIGGIGQYF. The CDR3 DNA follows: TGTGCCAGCTCACCAAAGATCGGGGGAATCGGGCAGTACTTC.

This clonotype was seen at least ten times. The rearrangement links TRBV5-1 to TRBJ2-1, with D unclear. The germline CDR1 and CDR2 sequences are SGHRS and YFSETQ. The V end lost 2 bases, the J end lost 9 bases, and 6 bases lay between the germline ends. The CDR3 runs to 11 residues. DNA for the CDR3: TGCGCCAGCAGCTTAGACGTTGAGCAGTTCTTC. Its protein is CASSLDVEQFF.

This clonotype has a count of ten or more. The CDR3 DNA reads TGTGCCAGCAGCCAACCCCGCGGACAGCTCTACGAGCAGTACTTC. It encodes CASSQPRGQLYEQYF. V and J are TRBV3-1 and TRBJ2-7; TRBD1 might be the D (6 bases). V lost 2 bases to trimming and J lost 3 bases, with 14 bases between them. This CDR3 contains 15 residues. CDR1 is LGHDT and CDR2 is YNNKEL in the germline V gene (reference sequence).

This clonotype was observed many times. The junction departs from germline at one end; a sequencing error may be responsible. The chain links TRBV11-2 to TRBJ2-1; maybe TRBD2 (6 bases). Germline V gives CDR1 SGHAT, CDR2 FQNNGV. The CDR3 spans 12 residues. The CDR3 DNA reads TGTGCCAGCAGCTCTCCGGGACTTAACCCTCTCTTC. It codes for CASSSPGLNPLF.

This clonotype was seen ten or more times. The CDR3 region has the DNA TGCGCCAGCAGCCCAGAGATCAGAGATACGCAGTATTTT. Its protein product is CASSPEIRDTQYF. This chain uses TRBV5-1 with TRBJ2-3; D gene ambiguous. The germline CDR1 and CDR2 sequences are SGHRS and YFSETQ. The CDR3 sequence is 13 residues long. Trimming took 4 bases from V and 5 from J, leaving 11 bases between them.

Comment on this clonotype: A single base separates this from a much larger clone, so it may be a read error. V is TRBV6-2 or TRBV6-3 and J is TRBJ2-1; D remains ambiguous. This CDR3 is built from 11 residues. The V gene's germline CDR1 is MNHEY and CDR2 SVGEGT. V lost 10 bases and J 8 bases, leaving 12 bases between the germline ends. The DNA for the CDR3 is TGTGCCATCAGCCAAGGATATGAGCAGTTCTTC. It yields the protein CAISQGYEQFF.

The rearrangement joins TRBV5-4 to TRBJ2-3; TRBD2 matches at 10 bases. The CDR3 loop spans 15 amino acids. J gave up 6 bases and V 5 bases, and 9 bases lay outside the gene matches. Germline V CDR1 and CDR2: SGHNT, YYREEE (reference sequence). This CDR3 is CASRAQREGRDTQYF. CDR3 in DNA: TGTGCCAGCAGGGCCCAGCGGGAGGGCCGGGATACGCAGTATTTT.

Concerning this clonotype itself: One end of the junction varies from germline; a read error may be responsible. The genes are TRBV20-1 and TRBJ2-1; D gene unclear. The CDR3 has 17 amino acids. In germline, CDR1 is DFQATT, CDR2 SNEGSKA (reference sequence). The CDR3 nucleotides read TGCTGTGCTAGGGCCAGGAGCTTACGGAGCTCCTACAATGAGCAGTTCTTC. This codes for CCARARSLRSSYNEQFF.

This clonotype has a count of ten or more. The chain has TRBV7-2 and TRBJ2-5; D remains unclear. Germline loops: CDR1 SGHTA, CDR2 FQGNSA. The V end lost 5 bases, the J end lost 2 bases, and 15 bases lay between the germline ends. This CDR3 is built from 15 residues. The CDR3 region has the DNA TGTGCCAGCAGCAGAAACGGACGGCAACAAGAGACCCAGTACTTC. This codes for CASSRNGRQQETQYF. Full variable domain (outside the CDR3, taken from reference TRBV7-2 and TRBJ2-5): GAGVSQSPSNKVTEKGKDVELRCDPISGHTALYWYRQSLGQGLEFLIYFQGNSAPDKSGLPSDRFSAERTGGSVSTLTIQRTQQEDSAVYLCASSRNGRQQETQYFGPGTRLLVL.

The table lists this clonotype with many counts. The CDR3 loop is CSASRGYEQYF. Written as DNA, the CDR3 is TGCAGTGCTAGTAGGGGGTACGAGCAGTACTTC. The V call is TRBV20-1, the J call TRBJ2-7, with D possibly TRBD1 on 6 matching bases. There are 11 residues in the CDR3. Per germline, CDR1 DFQATT and CDR2 SNEGSKA (reference sequence). V gave up 3 bases and J gave up 4 bases, with 7 bases separating them.

This clonotype has ten or more counts. The chain has TRBV4-3 and TRBJ2-1; tentative D call: TRBD1 (5 bases). V lost 0 bases and J 8 bases, leaving 8 bases between the germline ends. Germline lookup yields CDR1 LGHNA and CDR2 YSLEER. This CDR3 has 13 residues. CDR3 in DNA: TGCGCCAGCAGCCAAGATTGGGGCGATGAGCAGTTCTTC. It is translated as CASSQDWGDEQFF.

This clonotype was seen many times. The gene calls are TRBV6-2 or TRBV6-3 and TRBJ2-5; TRBD2 matches at 8 bases. CDR1 and CDR2 from the germline V gene are MNHEY and SVGEGT. This CDR3 is 14 amino acids long. J gave up 2 bases and V 8 bases, and 7 bases lay outside the gene matches. The CDR3 sequence is CASDQERGQETQYF. The CDR3 DNA reads TGTGCCAGCGACCAGGAGCGGGGGCAAGAGACCCAGTACTTC.